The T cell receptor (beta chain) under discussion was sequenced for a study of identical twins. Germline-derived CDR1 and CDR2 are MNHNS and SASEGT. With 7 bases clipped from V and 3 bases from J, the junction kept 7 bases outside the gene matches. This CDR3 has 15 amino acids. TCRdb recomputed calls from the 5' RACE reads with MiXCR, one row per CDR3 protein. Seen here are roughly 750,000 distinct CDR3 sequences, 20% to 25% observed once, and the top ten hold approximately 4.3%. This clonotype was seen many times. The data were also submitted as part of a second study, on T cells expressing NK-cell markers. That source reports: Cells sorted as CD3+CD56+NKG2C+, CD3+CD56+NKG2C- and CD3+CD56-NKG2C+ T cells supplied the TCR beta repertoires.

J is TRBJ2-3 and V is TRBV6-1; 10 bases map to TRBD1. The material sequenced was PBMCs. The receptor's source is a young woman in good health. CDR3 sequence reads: CASNRQGAMTDTQYF. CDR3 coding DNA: TGTGCCAGCAACCGACAGGGGGCTATGACAGATACGCAGTATTTT.